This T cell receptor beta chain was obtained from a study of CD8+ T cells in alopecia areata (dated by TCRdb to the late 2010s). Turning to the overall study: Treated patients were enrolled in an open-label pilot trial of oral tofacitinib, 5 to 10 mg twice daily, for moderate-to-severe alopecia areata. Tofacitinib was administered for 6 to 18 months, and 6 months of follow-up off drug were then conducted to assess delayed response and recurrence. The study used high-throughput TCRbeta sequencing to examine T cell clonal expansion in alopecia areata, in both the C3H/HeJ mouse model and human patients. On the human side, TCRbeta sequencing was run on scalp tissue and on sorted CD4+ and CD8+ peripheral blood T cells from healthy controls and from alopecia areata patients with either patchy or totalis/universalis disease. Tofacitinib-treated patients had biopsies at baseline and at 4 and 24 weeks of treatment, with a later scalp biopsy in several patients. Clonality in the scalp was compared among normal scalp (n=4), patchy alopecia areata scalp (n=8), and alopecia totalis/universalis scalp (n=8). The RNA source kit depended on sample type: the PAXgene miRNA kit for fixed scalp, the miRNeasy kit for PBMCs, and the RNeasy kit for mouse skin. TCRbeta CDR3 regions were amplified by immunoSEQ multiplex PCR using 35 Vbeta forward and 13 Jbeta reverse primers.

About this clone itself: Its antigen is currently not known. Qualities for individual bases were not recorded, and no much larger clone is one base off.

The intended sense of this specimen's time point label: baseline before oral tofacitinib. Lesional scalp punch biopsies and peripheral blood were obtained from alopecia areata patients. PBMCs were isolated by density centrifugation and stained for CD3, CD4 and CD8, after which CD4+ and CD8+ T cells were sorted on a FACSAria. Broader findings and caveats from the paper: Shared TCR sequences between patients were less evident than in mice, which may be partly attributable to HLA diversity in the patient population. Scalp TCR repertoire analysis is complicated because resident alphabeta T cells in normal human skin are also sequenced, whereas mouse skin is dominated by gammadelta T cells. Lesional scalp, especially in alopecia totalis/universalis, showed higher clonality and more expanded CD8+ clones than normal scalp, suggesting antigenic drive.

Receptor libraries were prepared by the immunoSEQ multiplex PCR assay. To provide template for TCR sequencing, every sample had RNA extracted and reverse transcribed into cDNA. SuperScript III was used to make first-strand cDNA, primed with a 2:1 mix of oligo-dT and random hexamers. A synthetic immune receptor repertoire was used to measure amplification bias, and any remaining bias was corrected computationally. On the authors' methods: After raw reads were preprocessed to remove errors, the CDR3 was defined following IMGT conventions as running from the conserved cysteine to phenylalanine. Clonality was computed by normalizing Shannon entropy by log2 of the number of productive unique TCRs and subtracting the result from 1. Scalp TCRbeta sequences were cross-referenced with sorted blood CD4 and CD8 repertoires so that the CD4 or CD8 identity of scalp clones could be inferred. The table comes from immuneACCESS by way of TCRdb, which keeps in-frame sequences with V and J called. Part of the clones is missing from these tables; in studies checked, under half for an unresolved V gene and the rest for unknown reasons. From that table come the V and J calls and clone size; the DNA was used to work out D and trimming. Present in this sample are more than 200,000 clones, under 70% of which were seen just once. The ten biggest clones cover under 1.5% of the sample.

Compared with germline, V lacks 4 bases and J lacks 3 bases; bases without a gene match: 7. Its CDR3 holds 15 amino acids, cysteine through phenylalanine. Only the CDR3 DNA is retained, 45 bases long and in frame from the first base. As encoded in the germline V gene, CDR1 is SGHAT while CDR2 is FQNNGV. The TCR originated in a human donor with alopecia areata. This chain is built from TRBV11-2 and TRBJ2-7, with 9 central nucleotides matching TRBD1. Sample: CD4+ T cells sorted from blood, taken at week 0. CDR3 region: CASSSPGQGIYEQYF. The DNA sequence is TGTGCCAGCAGCTCCCCGGGACAGGGCATCTACGAGCAGTACTTC.